This is a list of T cell receptor beta chains from one sample in a study of blood T cell repertoires in COVID-19. Method: immunoSEQ multiplex PCR; TCRdb's copy keeps in-frame clones and lacks some. This table holds more than 95,000 clones, 86% found once. The sequencing input was peripheral blood. The receptor set was obtained from a human donor in a cohort sampled during active COVID-19. Each CDR3 is given with its conserved first and last residue. The D gene is left open where the match is weak. Rows give clone size only sometimes, using once, few, many, or a class for an expanded clone.

size: -
V: TRBV6-5
D: TRBD1
J: TRBJ2-7
CDR3: CASKNADREYEQYF
DNA: TGTGCCAGCAAGAACGCGGACAGGGAGTACGAGCAGTACTTC

size: -
V: TRBV3-1/TRBV3-2
D: -
J: TRBJ2-7
CDR3: CASSKDSGTPTYEQYF
DNA: TGTGCCAGCAGCAAGGATTCCGGGACACCCACCTACGAGCAGTACTTC

size: -
V: TRBV7-2
D: TRBD1
J: TRBJ2-3
CDR3: CASSQTGGRINTQYF
DNA: TGTGCCAGCAGCCAGACAGGGGGCAGAATAAATACGCAGTATTTT

size: -
V: TRBV7-9
D: -
J: TRBJ2-5
CDR3: CASSLDAFWETQYF
DNA: TGTGCCAGCAGCTTAGATGCGTTTTGGGAGACCCAGTACTTC

size: -
V: TRBV11-3
D: TRBD2
J: TRBJ2-1
CDR3: CATPLSGRTYNEQFF
DNA: TGCGCGACCCCTCTTAGCGGGAGGACCTACAATGAGCAGTTCTTC

size: -
V: TRBV19
D: TRBD1
J: TRBJ1-5
CDR3: CASEQGTAVYQPQHF
DNA: TGTGCCAGCGAACAAGGGACAGCCGTTTATCAGCCCCAGCATTTT

size: -
V: TRBV6-2/TRBV6-3
D: -
J: TRBJ2-1
CDR3: CASSYTEGYNEQFF
DNA: TGTGCCAGCAGTTACACGGAGGGGTACAATGAGCAGTTCTTC

size: -
V: TRBV19
D: TRBD2
J: TRBJ2-5
CDR3: CACGPAGVETQYF
DNA: TGTGCCTGTGGGCCAGCGGGAGTAGAGACCCAGTACTTC

size: -
V: TRBV4-1
D: TRBD2
J: TRBJ2-1
CDR3: CASSQGNGGHSGRFF
DNA: TGCGCCAGCAGCCAAGGCAACGGGGGGCATAGCGGGAGATTCTTC

size: -
V: TRBV15
D: -
J: TRBJ1-2
CDR3: CATTTGRGLGYTF
DNA: TGTGCCACCACCACAGGAAGGGGTCTTGGCTACACCTTC

size: -
V: TRBV12-5
D: TRBD1
J: TRBJ1-1
CDR3: CASGPGQGYTEAFF
DNA: TGTGCTAGTGGACCGGGACAGGGCTACACTGAAGCTTTCTTT

size: -
V: TRBV5-4
D: -
J: TRBJ1-4
CDR3: CASSLGGANEKLFF
DNA: TGTGCCAGCAGCTTGGGAGGAGCTAATGAAAAACTGTTTTTT

size: -
V: TRBV5-1
D: TRBD2
J: TRBJ2-7
CDR3: CASSLYGTTYEQYF
DNA: TGCGCCAGCAGCTTGTACGGGACTACCTACGAGCAGTACTTC

size: few
V: TRBV11-2
D: -
J: TRBJ1-1
CDR3: CASSRAGNTAEAFF
DNA: TGTGCCAGCAGCCGTGCGGGGAACACAGCCGAAGCTTTCTTT

size: -
V: TRBV18
D: -
J: TRBJ1-3
CDR3: CASSLQRGTGSGGTIYF
DNA: TGTGCCAGCTCACTACAACGAGGTACAGGGTCTGGCGGTACCATATATTTT

size: -
V: TRBV5-1
D: TRBD1
J: TRBJ2-5
CDR3: CASRLQGGGETQYF
DNA: TGCGCCAGCCGCTTACAGGGGGGAGGAGAGACCCAGTACTTC

size: -
V: TRBV6-2/TRBV6-3
D: -
J: TRBJ1-1
CDR3: CASSLQGTAEAFF
DNA: TGTGCCAGCAGTTTACAGGGTACCGCTGAAGCTTTCTTT

size: -
V: TRBV9
D: -
J: TRBJ2-1
CDR3: CASSVEPHLSNEQFF
DNA: TGTGCCAGCAGCGTAGAGCCCCACCTCTCTAATGAGCAGTTCTTC

size: -
V: TRBV7-2
D: -
J: TRBJ2-1
CDR3: CASSLVGPTGEQFF
DNA: TGTGCCAGCAGCTTAGTGGGGCCGACAGGTGAGCAGTTCTTC

size: -
V: TRBV5-1
D: TRBD2
J: TRBJ2-5
CDR3: CASSLHAGGPQETQYF
DNA: TGCGCCAGCAGCTTGCACGCGGGAGGACCCCAAGAGACCCAGTACTTC

size: -
V: TRBV5-3
D: -
J: TRBJ2-1
CDR3: CARSLRGFPYNEQFF
DNA: TGTGCCAGAAGCCTGAGGGGGTTCCCCTACAATGAGCAGTTCTTC

size: -
V: TRBV6-5
D: TRBD1
J: TRBJ1-2
CDR3: CASSYFSTGGYGYTF
DNA: TGTGCCAGCAGTTACTTCTCTACAGGGGGCTATGGCTACACCTTC

size: -
V: TRBV3-1/TRBV3-2
D: TRBD1
J: TRBJ1-5
CDR3: CASSKGQSYQPQHF
DNA: TGTGCCAGCAGCAAGGGACAGTCGTATCAGCCCCAGCATTTT

size: -
V: TRBV6-5
D: -
J: TRBJ1-1
CDR3: CASKRNTEAFF
DNA: TGTGCCAGCAAGAGGAACACTGAAGCTTTCTTT

size: -
V: TRBV19
D: TRBD2
J: TRBJ2-3
CDR3: CASTDGRPTDTQYF
DNA: TGTGCCAGTACGGACGGGAGGCCCACAGATACGCAGTATTTT

size: -
V: TRBV6-6
D: -
J: TRBJ2-7
CDR3: CASRANPGGPYEQYF
DNA: TGTGCCAGCAGAGCCAATCCAGGGGGGCCCTACGAGCAGTACTTC

size: -
V: TRBV7-8
D: TRBD1
J: TRBJ1-1
CDR3: CASSLVMRQGEAFF
DNA: TGTGCCAGCAGCTTAGTTATGAGACAGGGTGAAGCTTTCTTT

size: -
V: TRBV4-1
D: -
J: TRBJ2-3
CDR3: CASSHPPSEGTDTQYF
DNA: TGCGCCAGCAGCCACCCTCCTAGCGAGGGCACAGATACGCAGTATTTT

size: -
V: TRBV7-7
D: TRBD2
J: TRBJ2-3
CDR3: CASSLGTSGSTDTQYF
DNA: TGTGCTAGCAGCTTGGGGACTAGCGGGAGCACAGATACGCAGTATTTT

size: -
V: TRBV5-1
D: TRBD1
J: TRBJ1-4
CDR3: CASSLTGDMVEKLFF
DNA: TGCGCCAGCAGCTTAACAGGGGATATGGTTGAAAAACTGTTTTTT

size: -
V: TRBV15
D: TRBD2
J: TRBJ2-1
CDR3: CAATEVLAGYNEQFF
DNA: TGTGCCGCCACCGAGGTCCTAGCGGGCTACAATGAGCAGTTCTTC

size: -
V: TRBV6-5
D: TRBD1
J: TRBJ1-5
CDR3: CASSPTGIRNQPQHF
DNA: TGTGCCAGCAGCCCGACAGGGATACGGAATCAGCCCCAGCATTTT

size: -
V: TRBV11-2
D: TRBD1
J: TRBJ2-3
CDR3: CASSLDQWTGSTDTQYF
DNA: TGTGCCAGCAGCTTAGACCAATGGACAGGGAGTACAGATACGCAGTATTTT

size: -
V: TRBV7-3
D: TRBD1
J: TRBJ1-1
CDR3: CASSAQQGLDTEAFF
DNA: TGTGCCAGCAGCGCCCAACAGGGGTTGGACACTGAAGCTTTCTTT

size: -
V: TRBV18
D: TRBD1
J: TRBJ2-1
CDR3: CASSPGPGQGVNEQFF
DNA: TGTGCCAGCTCACCTGGTCCGGGACAGGGGGTCAATGAGCAGTTCTTC

size: -
V: TRBV9
D: -
J: TRBJ1-5
CDR3: CASSVAFNQPQHF
DNA: TGTGCCAGCAGCGTAGCGTTCAATCAGCCCCAGCATTTT

size: -
V: TRBV2
D: TRBD2
J: TRBJ2-3
CDR3: CASSENGLAASTDTQYF
DNA: TGTGCCAGCAGTGAGAACGGACTAGCAGCTAGCACAGATACGCAGTATTTT

size: -
V: TRBV7-3
D: -
J: TRBJ2-1
CDR3: CASSAQTVDAYNEQFF
DNA: TGTGCCAGCAGCGCTCAGACAGTAGACGCCTACAATGAGCAGTTCTTC

size: -
V: TRBV5-1
D: -
J: TRBJ1-1
CDR3: CASSLEWGPAFGTEAFF
DNA: TGCGCCAGCAGCTTGGAATGGGGCCCGGCATTTGGCACTGAAGCTTTCTTT

size: few
V: TRBV19
D: -
J: TRBJ1-5
CDR3: CASSQGNQPQHF
DNA: TGTGCCAGTAGTCAGGGGAATCAGCCCCAGCATTTT

size: -
V: TRBV28
D: -
J: TRBJ2-2
CDR3: CASSSRNTGELFF
DNA: TGTGCCAGCAGTTCTAGGAACACCGGGGAGCTGTTTTTT